The present T cell receptor beta chain was sequenced within a study of T cells in Graves' hyperthyroidism and ophthalmopathy (dated by TCRdb to between 2018 and 2020). General notes on the study: Peripheral blood was collected at initial diagnosis, before any treatment. The study also compared thyroid tissue and blood T-cell repertoires from roughly six Graves' hyperthyroidism patients. The 90 to 100 discovery patients were randomly divided into training and test sets at a 7:3 ratio. A discovery cohort of approximately 100 patients, about 43 with Graves' ophthalmopathy and fewer than 65 with stable Graves' hyperthyroidism, was used to find distinguishing TCR V-J signatures. An independent validation cohort of about 19 hyperthyroidism patients and about 15 patients who later progressed to ophthalmopathy tested prospective prediction of ophthalmopathy. The paper describes TCR Vbeta CDR3 sequencing of 140 or so peripheral blood samples, made up of about 41 ophthalmopathy patients, approximately 76 hyperthyroidism patients and some 17 progressor patients. Following sampling, methimazole starting at 30 mg daily was given to hyperthyroidism patients, and high-dose intravenous methylprednisolone was given to ophthalmopathy patients. Overall results and qualifications from the work: In validation, progression to ophthalmopathy was predicted by the model with around 71% sensitivity and roughly 76% specificity, a median of 6.5 months before onset. Sample size was not statistically predetermined, and blinding of investigators to group allocation was not performed. Blood samples also contained most of the expanded thyroid clonotypes (frequency above 0.001), which suggests that blood repertoires may reflect thyroid immune responses. A 13 V-J signature model separated ophthalmopathy from stable hyperthyroidism, with over 85% sensitivity and 81.08% specificity in cross-validation and 80%/75% in testing.

TCR beta CDR3 regions were amplified from RNA transcripts. The TCR CDR3 was subjected to a first round of RT-PCR using the HTBI primer set and the Qiagen OneStep RT-PCR kit. Libraries were constructed in a second round of multiplex PCR, after which size selection and purification were carried out. Sequencing of the libraries was done on an Illumina HiSeq2000 using paired-end 100 bp reads. The authors' pipeline ran thus. SOAPnuke was used to process the raw data, removing reads that contained adapters or uncalled bases, had a mean Phred below 15, or lacked an exact match to the constant primer or identifier. High-quality paired reads were merged with COPE v1.2.5, and unique nucleotide sequences were defined as clonotypes. MiTCR v1.1 was used to align the clonotypes against IMGT TRBV, TRBD and TRBJ reference segments. The analysis was restricted to V-J combinations with a frequency above 0.0001, which together covered roughly 99% of the repertoires. The TCS score was defined as the ratio of F50 (clonal expansion) to E x V (chaos), calculated using BLOSUM62-based TCRdist between CDR3 peptides within each V-J. Welch's t-statistics and random forest reduced roughly 530 V-J features to around 14, which were used in a naive Bayes classifier (R e1071). TCRdb trimmed public reads at Q25 via fastp, called clones via MiXCR and kept in-frame beta chains. CDR3 protein duplicates are merged, each entry listing the most common genes and DNA. TCRdb, rather than the study authors, made the V and J calls. The sample contains approximately 400,000 distinct CDR3 sequences, roughly 25% of them found a single time. The top ten hold 73% of the sample.

Turning to this clonotype: This receptor's antigen is unknown. No base-level quality is on record; no much larger clone is a single base apart.

Stable Graves' hyperthyroidism was defined as the absence of progression to ophthalmopathy over 18 months of follow-up. Hyperthyroidism patients were aged 18 to 65 years and newly diagnosed, with disease duration of less than 2 months. Exclusion was applied to patients with uncontrolled infections, other autoimmune diseases, pregnancy or lactation. Diagnoses relied on clinical symptoms, serum thyroxine and TRAb, thyroid ultrasound and orbital computed tomography. PBMCs were separated from 8 to 10 ml of fresh peripheral blood using Ficoll-Paque density gradient centrifugation. Total RNA was extracted with Trizol reagent, and quality was checked on an Agilent 2100 Bioanalyzer. Trimming costs V 2 bases and J 2 bases, and their ends lie 9 bases apart. Taken from the germline V gene (reference sequence), the CDR1 and CDR2 loops are LNHDA and SQIVND. From cysteine to phenylalanine, the CDR3 is 14 amino acids long. The DNA shown is the 42-base CDR3, in frame from base 1.

Recombination connected TRBV19 to TRBJ1-2; 5 matching bases give a weak D call of TRBD1. This receptor was obtained from a man aged 50-60 years with Graves' hyperthyroidism. The sequenced sample consisted of blood. The nucleotide sequence is TGTGCCAGTAGTATACAGGGAGCAAACTATGGCTACACCTTC. This is translated as CASSIQGANYGYTF.